One and the same sample provided the 29 T cell receptor beta chains below, sequenced in a study of T cell repertoires in cytomegalovirus infection. Using its own MiXCR run on the reads, TCRdb lists one record per CDR3 protein. The sample holds 200,000 or so distinct CDR3 sequences, about 21% seen once. Source material: PBMCs. The receptors were sampled from a human donor in good health (CMV status not recorded). Some clones in this sample may be carry-over from other donors' samples.

The genes are TRBV5-4 and TRBJ2-5; 8 nucleotides match TRBD2. Germline values: CDR1 SGHNT, CDR2 YYREEE (reference sequence). Trimming took 5 bases from V and 4 from J; bases not matched to a gene: 4. The CDR3 is 13 amino acids. The CDR3 spells CASRLAGIETQYF. The CDR3 DNA sequence: TGTGCCAGCAGATTAGCGGGGATAGAGACCCAGTACTTC.

V is TRBV9 and J is TRBJ2-3; 8 bases agree with TRBD1. V lost 4 bases, J lost 5 bases, and 12 bases stayed unmatched. This CDR3 spans 16 amino acids. CDR1 and CDR2 (germline): SGDLS, YYNGEE. In DNA, the CDR3 is TGTGCCAGCAGCAATCTCGGACAGGGTCTGAAAGATACGCAGTATTTT. It is translated as CASSNLGQGLKDTQYF.

This clonotype occurred a few times. The chain employs TRBV20-1 and TRBJ2-3; a weak D match, TRBD2 (5 bases). Trimming cost V 4 bases and J 3 bases, with 17 bases left between them. CDR1 is DFQATT, CDR2 SNEGSKA, per germline (reference sequence). The CDR3 contains 15 residues. As DNA, the CDR3 is TGCAGTGCTACTTCCCTAGGACGCGGGACAGATACGCAGTATTTT. Encoded protein: CSATSLGRGTDTQYF.

This sequence joins TRBV20-1 and TRBJ2-7, with D perhaps matching TRBD1 or TRBD2 (5 bases each). The CDR3 spans 13 residues. V was cut by 4 bases and J by 7 bases, with 17 bases left in between. Germline-derived CDR1 and CDR2 are DFQATT and SNEGSKA (reference sequence). The DNA for the CDR3 is TGCAGTGCTACCAAGGGACCCTTTAGGGAGCAGTACTTC. Residues: CSATKGPFREQYF.

The sample holds a few counts of this clonotype. The CDR3 DNA is TGTGCCAGCAGCCAAGATTTAGCAGTTTTTCGAGGGCAGTACTTC. Residues: CASSQDLAVFRGQYF. The chain has TRBV14 and TRBJ2-7; the D is unclear. The CDR3 covers 15 residues. Trimming took 0 bases from V and 9 from J, leaving 18 bases between them. Germline loops: CDR1 SGHDN, CDR2 FVKESK.

About this clonotype: Just one base apart from a much larger clone, this may be a read error. The chain couples TRBV10-2 to TRBJ2-1, with 11 nucleotides matching TRBD2. V was pared by 6 bases and J by 10 bases, with 8 bases of the junction left unmatched. Germline V lookup: CDR1 WSHSY, CDR2 SAAADI. The CDR3 contains 14 residues. The CDR3 sequence is CASRGLAAFGEQFF. The CDR3 DNA follows: TGCGCCAGCAGGGGACTAGCGGCTTTCGGGGAGCAGTTCTTC.

Notes on this clonotype: A much bigger clone sits one base away, suggesting this may be a read error. The chain couples TRBV6-8 to TRBJ1-1; the D gene is possibly TRBD1 (5 bases). Germline assignment: CDR1 MNHGY and CDR2 SAAAGT. The CDR3 sequence is 15 residues long. The CDR3 DNA is TGTGCCAACAGTTACTCTACGGGGCGGAACACTGAAGCTTTCTTT. This sequence encodes CANSYSTGRNTEAFF.

This clonotype has ten or more counts. The V call is TRBV5-1, the J call TRBJ2-7; 11 bases are a match to TRBD2. Germline lookup yields CDR1 SGHRS and CDR2 YFSETQ. V shed 2 bases and J 2 bases; nucleotides not matched to a gene: 3. The CDR3 has 15 amino acids. The CDR3 loop reads CASSFTSGGAYEQYF. As DNA, the CDR3 is TGCGCCAGCAGCTTCACTAGCGGGGGAGCCTACGAGCAGTACTTC.

V is TRBV4-1 and J is TRBJ2-7; no definite D call. From germline, CDR1 is MGHRA and CDR2 YSYEKL. There are 13 residues in the CDR3. The V and J ends lost 1 base and 5 bases respectively, with 9 bases between them. The CDR3 sequence: CASSQVVVNEQYF. The CDR3 nucleotides are TGCGCCAGCAGCCAAGTAGTAGTAAACGAGCAGTACTTC.

The J gene is TRBJ2-1, the V gene TRBV6-1; 13 bases are shared with TRBD2. J lost 6 bases, V lost 8 bases, and 10 bases had no gene match. The length of the CDR3 is 16 residues. The germline gives CDR1 MNHNS, CDR2 SASEGT. CDR3: CASGRTSGSRGNEQFF. The CDR3 nucleotides are TGTGCCAGCGGACGGACTAGCGGGAGTAGGGGCAATGAGCAGTTCTTC.

This clonotype was found a few times. J is TRBJ1-2 and V is TRBV5-1, with 10 bases that match TRBD1. Looked up from germline, CDR1 is SGHRS and CDR2 is YFSETQ. Trimming removed 0 bases from V and 2 bases from J; junction bases left unmatched: 7. This CDR3 comprises 17 residues. CDR3 in amino acids: CASSLAGQGKLNYGYTF. The CDR3 DNA sequence: TGCGCCAGCAGCTTGGCGGGACAGGGGAAGCTCAACTATGGCTACACCTTC.

This clonotype showed up many times. The rearrangement joins TRBV7-2 to TRBJ1-5; unclear D gene. The V gene's germline CDR1 is SGHTA and CDR2 FQGNSA. Trimming stripped 1 base from V and 6 bases from J, with 7 bases between. The CDR3 sequence is 13 residues long. CDR3 coding DNA: TGTGCCAGCAGCTTAGAGGGAGGTCAGCCCCAGCATTTT. It translates to CASSLEGGQPQHF.

This clonotype was counted a few times. The CDR3 DNA reads TGTGCCATCAGTGAGTCAGCCGGCGGGGAGACCCAGTACTTC. Its translation is CAISESAGGETQYF. The chain carries TRBV10-3 and TRBJ2-5; D is possibly TRBD2 (5 bases). V shed 0 bases and J shed 5 bases, with 10 bases lying between them. The CDR3 runs to 14 residues. CDR1 is ENHRY, CDR2 SYGVKD, per germline.

A few counts support this clonotype. V and J are TRBV25-1 and TRBJ2-7; no clear D. Trimming removed 2 bases from V and 5 bases from J, with 4 bases in between. Per the germline V gene, CDR1 is MGHDK and CDR2 is SYGVNS. The CDR3 has 11 amino acids. The CDR3 is CASSEGNEQYF. As DNA, the CDR3 is TGTGCCAGCAGTGAAGGGAACGAGCAGTACTTC.

This clonotype was seen a single time. A much more abundant neighbour one base away suggests this may be a read error. This chain joins TRBV11-1 and TRBJ2-1; D remains ambiguous. This CDR3 is built from 15 residues. Germline V gives CDR1 SGHAT, CDR2 FQDESV (reference sequence). V was trimmed by 1 base and J by 9 bases, leaving 16 bases between them. CDR3 residues: CASSLGRTDFGEQFF. DNA for the CDR3: TGTGCCAGCAGCTTAGGACGGACCGATTTTGGTGAGCAGTTCTTC.

A few counts support this clonotype. The chain couples TRBV29-1 to TRBJ2-7; tentatively, D is TRBD1 (5 bases). CDR3 size: 13 residues. The germline CDR1 and CDR2 sequences are SQVTM and ANQGSEA. Trimming cost V 3 bases and J 3 bases, with 12 bases left between them. This CDR3 is CSVDAGLGYEQYF. As DNA, the CDR3 is TGCAGCGTTGATGCAGGGTTAGGCTACGAGCAGTACTTC.

The V call is TRBV7-3, the J call TRBJ2-2; 14 nucleotides line up with TRBD2. The CDR3 is 16 amino acids. Germline CDR1 SGHTA, CDR2 FQGTGA. V gave up 5 bases and J gave up 6 bases; unmatched junction bases: 5. CDR3 in amino acids: CASSPRLAGGPGELFF. The CDR3 region has the DNA TGTGCCAGCAGCCCCCGACTAGCGGGAGGGCCCGGGGAGCTGTTTTTT.

This clonotype appeared a few times. V gene TRBV19 combines with J gene TRBJ2-2, with a tentative D call TRBD2 (6 bases). V lost 4 bases and J lost 8, with 8 bases in between. The CDR3 runs to 12 residues. Germline V gives CDR1 LNHDA, CDR2 SQIVND (reference sequence). This CDR3 reads CASSSSGGELFF. As DNA, the CDR3 is TGTGCCAGTAGTAGTAGCGGAGGGGAGCTGTTTTTT.

This clonotype was counted at least ten times. An end of the junction does not agree with germline; a read error may underlie this. The gene calls are TRBV7-3 and TRBJ2-2, with TRBD1 identical over 7 bases. The CDR3 totals 20 residues. Germline values: CDR1 SGHTA, CDR2 FQGTGA. The CDR3 reads CASSLKGASGPKGNTGELFF. As DNA, the CDR3 is TGTGCCAGCAGTTTAAAGGGGGCGTCCGGACCCAAAGGGAACACCGGGGAGCTGTTTTTT.

A word on this clonotype: Just one base apart from a much larger clone, this may be a read error. The V call is TRBV7-2, the J call TRBJ2-5, with D possibly called TRBD1 or TRBD2 (5 bases each). There are 14 residues in the CDR3. Germline CDR1 is SGHTA and CDR2 is FQGNSA. CDR3 amino acids: CVSSFGGRQETQYF. For the CDR3, the DNA is TGTGTCAGCAGCTTTGGGGGACGGCAAGAGACCCAGTACTTC. The full variable domain, with the rest looked up from reference TRBV7-2 and TRBJ2-5, is GAGVSQSPSNKVTEKGKDVELRCDPISGHTALYWYRQSLGQGLEFLIYFQGNSAPDKSGLPSDRFSAERTGGSVSTLTIQRTQQEDSAVYLCVSSFGGRQETQYFGPGTRLLVL.

Details on this clonotype: A read error may be the cause here, since a much bigger clone is one base away. V is TRBV7-3 and J is TRBJ1-1; D is perhaps TRBD1 (6 bases). CDR1 is SGHTA and CDR2 is FQGTGA in the germline V gene. The CDR3 has 15 residues. Trimming shortened V by 5 bases and J by 4 bases, and 17 bases separated the two germline ends. The CDR3, as DNA: TGTGCCAGCAGCCGAGCCTCAACAGGGATCACTGAAGCTTTCTTT. Its translation is CASSRASTGITEAFF. The full variable domain, its missing parts supplied by reference TRBV7-3 and TRBJ1-1, is GAGVSQTPSNKVTEKGKYVELRCDPISGHTALYWYRQSLGQGPEFLIYFQGTGAADDSGLPNDRFFAVRPEGSVSTLKIQRTERGDSAVYLCASSRASTGITEAFFGQGTRLTVV.

The V call is TRBV5-5, the J call TRBJ2-3; D might be TRBD1 or TRBD2, each matching 5 bases. CDR1 is SGHKS and CDR2 is YYEKEE in the germline V gene (reference sequence). The CDR3 totals 14 residues. Between the trimmed V and J ends, which lost 1 base and 0 bases, there was a span of 6 bases. The CDR3 DNA reads as TGTGCCAGCAGCTTGTGGGACAGCACAGATACGCAGTATTTT. Its translation is CASSLWDSTDTQYF.

The chain has TRBV12-3 or TRBV12-4 and TRBJ1-4; D remains unclear. CDR3 length: 14 residues. With 4 bases removed from V and 10 bases from J, the gap between germline ends came to 16 bases. The CDR3 here is CASSYTSLSGKLFF. The CDR3 DNA reads as TGTGCCAGCAGTTACACCTCGCTTTCGGGAAAACTGTTTTTT.

Comments on this clonotype: The junction does not match germline at one end; this may be a read error. This chain uses TRBV19 with TRBJ1-1; D is unclear. This CDR3 has 16 residues. Germline CDR1 reads LNHDA; CDR2 reads SQIVND (reference sequence). CDR3 residues: CASSIVRQTSNAEAFF. Here the CDR3 DNA reads TGTGCCAGTAGTATCGTTCGACAAACTTCGAACGCTGAAGCTTTCTTT.

This clonotype came up many times. The rearrangement links TRBV5-4 to TRBJ2-2; 8 nucleotides align to TRBD2. The CDR3 extends over 16 amino acids. The germline V gene encodes CDR1 SGHNT and CDR2 YYREEE (reference sequence). Germline trimming cut 0 bases from V and 3 bases from J; bases unmatched to any gene: 4. The CDR3, as DNA: TGTGCCAGCAGCTTGGAAGCGGGAGTCTACACCGGGGAGCTGTTTTTT. It is translated as CASSLEAGVYTGELFF.

This clonotype came up many times. Written as DNA, the CDR3 is TGCAGCGTTGAAGAAGGCGGGGTCTACAATGAGCAGTTCTTC. Translation: CSVEEGGVYNEQFF. This rearrangement joins TRBV29-1 to TRBJ2-1; D perhaps matches TRBD2 (6 bases). The V gene lost 0 bases and the J gene lost 3 bases, with 9 bases spanning the gap. CDR1 is SQVTM, CDR2 ANQGSEA, per germline. The CDR3 has 14 residues.

This clonotype was recorded a few times. The V call is TRBV7-8, the J call TRBJ1-3; unclear D gene. Trimming removed 4 bases at V and 0 bases at J, with 13 bases between. CDR3 length: 16 residues. The germline V gene has CDR1 SGHVS and CDR2 FQNEAQ. DNA of the CDR3: TGTGCCAGCAGCTCCAACCCGGGCCACTCTGGAAACACCATATATTTT. This codes for CASSSNPGHSGNTIYF.

This clonotype was detected many times. The genes are TRBV6-1 and TRBJ1-2, with D possibly being TRBD1 (6 bases). Germline CDR1 is MNHNS and CDR2 is SASEGT. Trimming stripped 5 bases from V and 12 bases from J, with 13 bases between. The CDR3 sequence is 11 residues long. CDR3: CASSQSGDHTF. CDR3 coding DNA: TGTGCCAGCAGTCAATCAGGGGACCACACCTTC.

The V gene is TRBV2, the J gene TRBJ2-5; TRBD1 might be the D (5 bases). CDR3 length: 15 amino acids. Germline V gene lookup returns CDR1 SNHLY and CDR2 FYNNEI. V was pared by 3 bases and J by 2 bases, with 13 bases between. CDR3: CASSEVSGLQETQYF. In nucleotides, the CDR3 is TGTGCCAGCAGTGAGGTGTCAGGGCTGCAAGAGACCCAGTACTTC.